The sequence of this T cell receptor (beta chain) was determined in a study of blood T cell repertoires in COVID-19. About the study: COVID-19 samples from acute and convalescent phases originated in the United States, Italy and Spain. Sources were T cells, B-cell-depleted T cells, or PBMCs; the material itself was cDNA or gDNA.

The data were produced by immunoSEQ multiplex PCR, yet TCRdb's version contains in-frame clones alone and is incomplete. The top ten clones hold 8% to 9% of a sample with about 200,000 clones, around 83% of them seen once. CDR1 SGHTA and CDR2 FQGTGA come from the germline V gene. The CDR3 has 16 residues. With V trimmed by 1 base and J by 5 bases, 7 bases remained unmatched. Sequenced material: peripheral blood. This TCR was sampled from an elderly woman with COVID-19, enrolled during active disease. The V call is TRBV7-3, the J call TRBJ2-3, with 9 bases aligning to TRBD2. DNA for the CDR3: TGTGCCAGCAGCTTAATCGCGCGGGGGGGCCAAGATACGCAGTATTTT. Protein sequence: CASSLIARGGQDTQYF.